The 21 T cell receptor beta chains below all came from one sample that was sequenced in a study of T cells after yellow fever vaccination. TCRdb itself ran the 5' RACE reads through MiXCR, one entry per CDR3 protein. The sample lists some 150,000 distinct CDR3 sequences, about a tenth occurring once. The starting material was CD8+ T cells sorted from PBMCs, obtained 45 days after the yellow fever booster vaccination. These receptors all stem from a man between 18 and 35 years old who received the YFV17D yellow fever vaccine.

The chain recombines TRBV5-1 with TRBJ1-1; D is unclear. Germline assignment: CDR1 SGHRS and CDR2 YFSETQ. The length of the CDR3 is 13 residues. V lost 2 bases and J lost 6, with 11 bases in between. CDR3 DNA: TGCGCCAGCAGCTTTTTCGGGGAGCCTGAAGCTTTCTTT. Protein product: CASSFFGEPEAFF.

This clonotype was observed a handful of times. This rearrangement joins TRBV6-5 to TRBJ2-5; tentative D call: TRBD1 (5 bases). The CDR3 sequence is 12 residues long. Germline V gene data show CDR1 as MNHEY and CDR2 as SVGAGI. Trimming stripped 3 bases from V and 4 bases from J, with 6 bases between. The CDR3, as DNA: TGTGCCAGCAGTTATCAGGGAGAGACCCAGTACTTC. It yields the protein CASSYQGETQYF.

The chain combines TRBV4-2 with TRBJ2-6; D call uncertain. The CDR3 length is 17 residues. CDR1 is LGHNA, CDR2 YNFKEQ, per germline. The V end lost 2 bases, the J end lost 0 bases, and 11 bases lay between the germline ends. This chain's CDR3 is CASSQKLGSSGANVLTF. In nucleotides, the CDR3 is TGTGCCAGCAGCCAAAAGCTAGGCAGCTCTGGGGCCAACGTCCTGACTTTC.

This clonotype occurred many times. The chain recombines TRBV6-5 with TRBJ2-4; D is ambiguous. V gave up 7 bases and J gave up 0 bases, with 7 bases separating them. Germline CDR1 reads MNHEY; CDR2 reads SVGAGI. CDR3 size: 13 residues. CDR3 sequence: CASTAAAKNIQYF. The CDR3 bases are TGTGCCAGCACGGCGGCAGCCAAAAACATTCAGTACTTC.

V and J are TRBV5-4 and TRBJ2-1; D is undetermined. This CDR3 has 14 residues. Trimming took off 3 bases at V and 13 bases at J, with 20 bases between the two ends. Germline V lookup: CDR1 SGHNT, CDR2 YYREEE (reference sequence). This chain's CDR3 is CASSSDDGGGEQFF. In DNA, the CDR3 is TGTGCCAGCAGCTCAGACGACGGCGGTGGGGAACAGTTCTTC.

This clonotype has only a few counts. The genes are TRBV7-6 and TRBJ2-4, with 12 bases aligning to TRBD1. CDR3 length: 14 residues. Germline V gene lookup returns CDR1 SGHVS and CDR2 FNYEAQ. V lost 3 bases to trimming and J lost 8 bases; unmatched junction nucleotides: 2. The DNA for the CDR3 is TGTGCCAGCAGCTTGGGACAGGGGGCGGACATTCAGTACTTC. This gives the protein CASSLGQGADIQYF.

Many counts were recorded for this clonotype. This sequence joins TRBV7-2 and TRBJ2-7, with 7 bases fitting TRBD1. V was clipped by 5 bases and J by 0 bases; unmatched bases: 7. The germline CDR1 and CDR2 sequences are SGHTA and FQGNSA. This CDR3 is built from 15 residues. In nucleotides, the CDR3 is TGTGCCAGCAGCGAACCCGGGACAGTCTCCTACGAGCAGTACTTC. Protein: CASSEPGTVSYEQYF.

This clonotype was detected a few times. The chain has TRBV7-9 and TRBJ2-1; 12 bases fit TRBD2. J gave up 7 bases and V 3 bases, and 4 bases lay outside the gene matches. CDR3 length: 15 amino acids. The germline gives CDR1 SEHNR, CDR2 FQNEAQ (reference sequence). The CDR3 region is CASSFPGLAGNEQFF. The CDR3 DNA sequence: TGTGCCAGCAGCTTCCCGGGACTAGCGGGTAATGAGCAGTTCTTC.

This clonotype has at least ten counts. This chain uses TRBV6-2 or TRBV6-3 with TRBJ2-5; 8 nucleotides match TRBD2. This CDR3 region has 15 residues. In germline, CDR1 is MNHEY, CDR2 SVGEGT. After removal of 2 bases from V and 1 base from J, the junction contained 3 bases not matched to a gene. CDR3 region: CASSYTSGGQETQYF. The CDR3 region has the DNA TGTGCCAGCAGTTACACAAGCGGGGGCCAAGAGACCCAGTACTTC.

V usage is TRBV4-1 and J usage is TRBJ1-5; D is uncertain. V lost 0 bases, J lost 2 bases, and 26 bases lay in between. This CDR3 is built from 21 residues. Looked up from germline, CDR1 is MGHRA and CDR2 is YSYEKL. DNA for the CDR3: TGCGCCAGCAGCCAAGATCTTCAAGGACTCGGCCCGGTTAGGGGCAATCAGCCCCAGCATTTT. Protein product: CASSQDLQGLGPVRGNQPQHF.

The chain links TRBV20-1 to TRBJ1-2; D remains unclear. This CDR3 spans 13 amino acids. Germline V CDR1 and CDR2: DFQATT, SNEGSKA (reference sequence). V was trimmed by 1 base and J by 10 bases, leaving 16 bases between them. The CDR3 DNA reads TGCAGTGCTAGAGGTGAAAAGCCCAGGACCTACACCTTC. This translates into CSARGEKPRTYTF.

The chain employs TRBV12-3 or TRBV12-4 and TRBJ2-3, with a possible D match to TRBD1 (6 bases). The length of the CDR3 is 14 residues. The V end was cut by 5 bases, the J end by 2 bases, with 11 bases between. The CDR3 sequence is CASSPRTDTDTQYF. In DNA form, the CDR3 reads TGTGCCAGCAGTCCCAGGACAGACACAGATACGCAGTATTTT.

The chain joins TRBV25-1 to TRBJ2-3; no definite D call. The length of the CDR3 is 15 residues. The ends were cut back, 1 base at V and 3 bases at J, with 11 bases in the middle. Germline V gene lookup returns CDR1 MGHDK and CDR2 SYGVNS. The CDR3 region is CASSEWSGLTDTQYF. In nucleotides, the CDR3 is TGTGCCAGCAGTGAATGGTCAGGTTTGACAGATACGCAGTATTTT.

CDR3: CAWSLEHLEGNTIYF. In DNA form, the CDR3 reads TGTGCCTGGAGTCTCGAACACCTAGAGGGAAACACCATATATTTT. The chain employs TRBV30 and TRBJ1-3; D not certain. The CDR3 consists of 15 residues. Germline CDR1 is GTSNPN and CDR2 is SVGIG (reference sequence). V was pared by 2 bases and J by 4 bases, with 15 bases between.

This clonotype was observed many times. This sequence joins TRBV7-9 and TRBJ2-7; D is ambiguous. V shed 4 bases and J shed 1 base, with 11 bases lying between them. CDR3 length equals 14 residues. In germline, CDR1 is SEHNR, CDR2 FQNEAQ (reference sequence). CDR3 DNA sequence: TGTGCCAGCAGCTCCCGGTCCAAGTCCTACGAGCAGTACGTC. It is translated as CASSSRSKSYEQYV.

This clonotype has a handful of counts. One junction end does not reproduce the germline sequence, and a read error may be involved. The rearrangement uses TRBV6-6 and TRBJ2-5, with 7 nucleotides matching TRBD1. This CDR3 contains 13 residues. Germline values: CDR1 MNHNY, CDR2 SVGAGI (reference sequence). The CDR3: CASSYGTEPLDDF. CDR3 nucleotides: TGTGCCAGCAGTTACGGGACAGAGCCGCTGGACGACTTC.

Ten or more counts support this clonotype. The V gene is TRBV29-1, the J gene TRBJ2-3, with D tentatively TRBD2 (5 bases). The CDR3 runs to 16 residues. Germline V gene lookup returns CDR1 SQVTM and CDR2 ANQGSEA. V gave up 6 bases and J gave up 3 bases, with 22 bases separating them. CDR3 amino acids: CSVEPDYQERTDTQYF. The DNA of the CDR3 is TGCAGCGTCGAGCCTGACTATCAGGAAAGGACAGATACGCAGTATTTT.

The chain has TRBV20-1 and TRBJ1-2; D uncertain. The germline V and J ends were trimmed by 1 base and 3 bases, with 3 bases remaining between them. This CDR3 contains 11 residues. Germline-derived CDR1 and CDR2 are DFQATT and SNEGSKA (reference sequence). The CDR3 DNA reads as TGCAGTGCTAGAGTAGACTATGGCTACACCTTC. It codes for CSARVDYGYTF.

This clonotype was seen only a few times. This chain uses TRBV6-2 or TRBV6-3 with TRBJ2-5; D may be TRBD1 (5 bases). Germline V gene lookup returns CDR1 MNHEY and CDR2 SVGEGT. CDR3 size: 17 residues. V lost 2 bases to trimming and J lost 1 base, with 17 bases between them. The DNA for the CDR3 is TGTGCCAGCAGTTACCCAGAGACGACTGGGGCCCAAGAGACCCAGTACTTC. Translated, it gives CASSYPETTGAQETQYF.

This clonotype was counted between two and nine times. V gene TRBV6-1 combines with J gene TRBJ2-7; D remains ambiguous. The CDR3 consists of 11 residues. Germline-derived CDR1 and CDR2 are MNHNS and SASEGT. V lost 5 bases and J lost 1, with 3 bases in between. DNA for the CDR3: TGTGCCAGCAGTTGGTCCTACGAGCAGTACGTC. Translation gives CASSWSYEQYV.

This clonotype has more than one count but fewer than ten. This rearrangement joins TRBV5-1 to TRBJ2-2; possibly TRBD1 or TRBD2 for D (5 bases each). V was shortened by 3 bases and J by 4 bases, with 16 bases between the two germline ends. Germline assignment: CDR1 SGHRS and CDR2 YFSETQ. This CDR3 is built from 16 residues. The CDR3: CASSSVLDTGTGELFF. CDR3 nucleotides: TGCGCCAGCAGCTCGGTACTAGATACAGGCACCGGGGAGCTGTTTTTT.